What follows is one TCR beta chain and its context. The protocol was immunoSEQ multiplex PCR, while the TCRdb copy is restricted to in-frame clones and leaves out a portion. The sample lists around 35,000 clones; approximately 72% were seen once. This sample was included in a study of OX40 agonist ivuxolimab in advanced cancers. Background on the study: There were three patients with partial responses, one having hepatocellular carcinoma and two cutaneous melanoma.

There are 15 residues in the CDR3. Per the germline V gene, CDR1 is SGHDT and CDR2 is YYEEEE. The V segment lost 4 bases and the J segment 3 bases; nucleotides outside the gene matches: 9. V is TRBV5-6 and J is TRBJ2-5; 7 positions match TRBD1. The input for sequencing was CD4+ or CD8+ T cells sorted from blood, taken in a trial of the OX40 agonist ivuxolimab. The receptor comes from an adult with an advanced solid tumor such as melanoma, head and neck, liver or kidney cancer. DNA of the CDR3: TGTGCCAGCAGCCCACGAGGTGACAGGGAAGAGACCCAGTACTTC. Amino acid sequence: CASSPRGDREETQYF.